The sequence of this T cell receptor (beta chain) was determined in a study of vaccination and CD4 T cells after COVID-19. Remarks on this clonotype: Antigen: not known.

The Oncomine TCR Beta short-read assay generated sequence data from the DNA of cultured CD4+ T cells. Genomic DNA from cultured CD4+ T cells was extracted. TCRdb fed the PCR reads into MiXCR, producing one record per CDR3 protein. The table has about 7,200 distinct CDR3 sequences, 43% seen once. Treatment here: roughly nine-day PBMC culture with coronavirus spike peptide pools or control peptides (ViraFEST assay). The unexposed donor provided CD4+ T cells, which were taken before the COVID-19 pandemic (2011-2018). After being plated at under 2.5 million per well, PBMCs were cultured with approximately 9.4 IU/ml IL-2 and roughly 10 ug/ml peptide pools. CDR3 length: 14 amino acids. CDR1 is MNHNS, CDR2 SASEGT, per germline. V was trimmed by 4 bases and J by 10 bases, leaving 14 bases between them.

The sequenced sample consisted of CD4+ T cells from blood, cultured in vitro. The TCR was taken from a human donor in good health. The rearrangement links TRBV6-1 to TRBJ1-6; D is ambiguous. In DNA form, the CDR3 reads TGTGCCAGCAGTGGTCTAGTGCTAGGGTCACCCCTCCACTTT. It yields the protein CASSGLVLGSPLHF.